Shown below are 22 T cell receptor beta chains from a single sample sequenced in a study of HIV-infected patients and healthy controls. cDNA was made from approximately 0.55 ug RNA using alpha and beta constant primers. Each of the alpha and beta chains got its own library through chain-specific third strand synthesis with indices. TCRdb called the 5' RACE reads again in MiXCR, with one record for every CDR3 protein. The data hold 9,900 or so distinct CDR3 sequences, with roughly 5.2% observed a single time. No cell fractionation was done, so the repertoire covers all unsorted peripheral blood T cells. Sequencing was performed on blood, taken before antiretroviral therapy. Receptors originate from an adult with HIV infection.

By sample share, this clonotype is medium-sized (0.01 to 0.1%). V usage is TRBV29-1 and J usage is TRBJ2-1, with TRBD2 matching over 12 bases. The CDR3 has 15 amino acids. V gave up 0 bases and J gave up 7 bases; unmatched junction bases: 4. From germline, CDR1 is SQVTM and CDR2 ANQGSEA. CDR3 in amino acids: CSVEDPSGGVNEQFF. As DNA, the CDR3 is TGCAGCGTTGAAGATCCTAGCGGGGGGGTGAATGAGCAGTTCTTC.

This clonotype was picked up many times. The chain joins TRBV2 to TRBJ2-2; D is uncertain. The CDR3 loop spans 13 amino acids. Between the trimmed V and J ends, which lost 10 bases and 4 bases, there was a span of 13 bases. In germline, CDR1 is SNHLY, CDR2 FYNNEI. CDR3 nucleotides: TGTGCCAATCGTGGCTTCAGCACCGGGGAGCTGTTTTTT. This codes for CANRGFSTGELFF.

This clonotype was seen repeatedly, ten times or more. The chain uses TRBV29-1 and TRBJ2-7, with a possible D match to TRBD2 (5 bases). From germline, CDR1 is SQVTM and CDR2 ANQGSEA. The CDR3 totals 13 residues. With 1 base removed from V and 1 base from J, the gap between germline ends came to 8 bases. The CDR3 DNA follows: TGCAGCGTTGAAGTTCGAGGGTCCTACGAGCAGTACTTC. Encoded protein: CSVEVRGSYEQYF.

This clonotype occurred many times. The chain is built from TRBV20-1 and TRBJ2-7; D tentatively reads TRBD1 or TRBD2 (5 bases each). This CDR3 is 13 amino acids long. Germline V gene sequence: CDR1 DFQATT, CDR2 SNEGSKA (reference sequence). Trimming stripped 6 bases from V and 3 bases from J, with 15 bases between. CDR3 region: CSALGRTHYEQYF. The CDR3 DNA reads TGCAGTGCCCTGGGACGCACACACTACGAGCAGTACTTC.

Within the sample, this clonotype is medium-sized (0.01 to 0.1%). This sequence joins TRBV5-5 and TRBJ2-7; D possibly corresponds to TRBD1 (5 bases). Germline CDR1 and CDR2: SGHKS and YYEKEE (reference sequence). The CDR3 contains 15 residues. V lost 2 bases, J lost 4 bases, and 16 bases lay in between. The CDR3 sequence: CASSLAPTVGYEQYF. The CDR3 DNA sequence: TGTGCCAGCAGCTTAGCACCGACAGTTGGTTACGAGCAGTACTTC.

Many counts were recorded for this clonotype. The genes are TRBV6-1 and TRBJ2-4; 10 bases agree with TRBD1. The CDR3 is 17 residues long. V shed 2 bases and J 6 bases; nucleotides not matched to a gene: 10. CDR1 and CDR2 (germline): MNHNS, SASEGT. CDR3 bases: TGTGCCAGCAGTGAATACCTGACAGGGGGCGCACCAAACATTCAGTACTTC. As protein: CASSEYLTGGAPNIQYF.

The chain employs TRBV20-1 and TRBJ2-3; the D call may be TRBD1 or TRBD2 (6 bases each). Trimming removed 0 bases from V and 5 bases from J, with 12 bases in between. This CDR3 has 14 residues. Germline V gene lookup returns CDR1 DFQATT and CDR2 SNEGSKA (reference sequence). The CDR3 region has the DNA TGCAGTGCTAGAGATTGGGGGGCGGAAGATACGCAGTATTTT. It encodes CSARDWGAEDTQYF.

Ten or more counts support this clonotype. The J gene is TRBJ2-1, the V gene TRBV30; 13 nucleotides agree with TRBD2. Per germline, CDR1 GTSNPN and CDR2 SVGIG (reference sequence). The CDR3 has 15 residues. Germline trimming cut 7 bases from V and 2 bases from J; bases unmatched to any gene: 5. In nucleotides, the CDR3 is TGTGCCTTGGGGACTAGCGGGAAGCCCTACAATGAGCAGTTCTTC. It encodes CALGTSGKPYNEQFF.

Judged by abundance, this clonotype is medium-sized. The chain joins TRBV20-1 to TRBJ2-2, with 7 positions matching TRBD2. The ends lost 1 base at V and 3 bases at J; junction bases unmatched: 2. The CDR3 runs 14 residues. Germline V gene sequence: CDR1 DFQATT, CDR2 SNEGSKA (reference sequence). The CDR3 bases are TGCAGTGCTAGAGTCGCGGGGGACACCGGGGAGCTGTTTTTT. It is translated as CSARVAGDTGELFF.

Relative to its sample, this clonotype is medium-sized. The DNA for the CDR3 is TGCGCCAGCAGGGGGGACTCCCAAGAGACCCAGTACTTC. Translation: CASRGDSQETQYF. J is TRBJ2-5 and V is TRBV5-1; D may be TRBD2 (6 bases). Germline V CDR1 and CDR2: SGHRS, YFSETQ. The CDR3 extends over 13 amino acids. V lost 5 bases to trimming and J lost 1 base, with 9 bases between them.

This clonotype was picked up many times. The V gene is TRBV13, the J gene TRBJ2-7; the D gene is possibly TRBD2 (5 bases). The CDR3 spans 15 residues. Trimming removed 1 base from V and 2 bases from J, with 12 bases in between. Looked up from germline, CDR1 is PRHDT and CDR2 is FYEKMQ (reference sequence). In DNA, the CDR3 is TGTGCCAGCAGCTTAGCGGGGTCGGAGGCCTACGAGCAGTACTTC. Its translation: CASSLAGSEAYEQYF. The variable domain in full, with the rest retrieved from reference TRBV13 and TRBJ2-7, is AAGVIQSPRHLIKEKRETATLKCYPIPRHDTVYWYQQGPGQDPQFLISFYEKMQSDKGSIPDRFSAQQFSDYHSELNMSSLELGDSALYFCASSLAGSEAYEQYFGPGTRLTVT.

This clonotype was counted ten times or more. The chain recombines TRBV28 with TRBJ1-2; no firm D call. Germline loops: CDR1 MDHEN, CDR2 SYDVKM. The V gene lost 2 bases and the J gene lost 2 bases, with 12 bases spanning the gap. The CDR3 consists of 15 residues. The CDR3 is CASSLRRSQNYGYTF. The CDR3 DNA reads as TGTGCCAGCAGTTTAAGGCGTAGCCAGAACTATGGCTACACCTTC.

This clonotype was observed many times. The chain joins TRBV27 to TRBJ2-5, with 7 bases fitting TRBD2. V gave up 5 bases and J gave up 5 bases; unmatched junction bases: 2. The germline V gene encodes CDR1 MNHEY and CDR2 SMNVEV (reference sequence). CDR3 length: 12 amino acids. The CDR3 loop reads CASSMGGETQYF. The DNA of the CDR3 is TGTGCCAGCAGTATGGGGGGGGAGACCCAGTACTTC.

This clonotype was seen ten or more times. This chain joins TRBV11-2 and TRBJ2-7; 12 positions match TRBD2. CDR1 and CDR2 from the germline V gene are SGHAT and FQNNGV. V trimming: 3 bases; J trimming: 2 bases; junction bases outside the gene matches: 11. The CDR3 is 18 residues long. The CDR3 loop is CASSFSLGPSGGAYEQYF. In nucleotides, the CDR3 is TGTGCCAGCAGCTTCTCACTCGGGCCTAGCGGGGGGGCCTACGAGCAGTACTTC.

This clonotype was detected many times. The chain links TRBV5-4 to TRBJ2-3; perhaps TRBD2 as D (5 bases). V shed 5 bases and J shed 3 bases, with 13 bases lying between them. This CDR3 contains 14 residues. CDR1 is SGHNT and CDR2 is YYREEE in the germline V gene (reference sequence). The DNA for the CDR3 is TGTGCCAGCAGGCGAGGGATTCTTACAGATACGCAGTATTTT. This translates into CASRRGILTDTQYF. Looking up the rest from reference TRBV5-4 and TRBJ2-3 gives the full variable domain: ETGVTQSPTHLIKTRGQQVTLRCSSQSGHNTVSWYQQALGQGPQFIFQYYREEENGRGNFPPRFSGLQFPNYSSELNVNALELDDSALYLCASRRGILTDTQYFGPGTRLTVL.

This clonotype occurred many times. The chain joins TRBV20-1 to TRBJ2-1; 9 nucleotides agree with TRBD2. Germline assignment: CDR1 DFQATT and CDR2 SNEGSKA (reference sequence). This CDR3 contains 16 residues. Unmatched junction bases numbered 18, after V lost 7 bases and J lost 8 bases. The CDR3 loop reads CSVPGLSAGGSYEQFF. The CDR3 coding sequence is TGCAGTGTTCCAGGGTTATCCGCGGGGGGGAGTTATGAGCAGTTCTTC.

This clonotype was counted many times. The J gene is TRBJ2-3, the V gene TRBV7-9, with a possible D match to TRBD1 (5 bases). Trimming left V 4 bases short and J 7 bases short, with 12 bases between. This CDR3 is built from 13 residues. Germline CDR1 is SEHNR and CDR2 is FQNEAQ (reference sequence). This chain's CDR3 is CASSSTTDNTQYF. The CDR3 DNA reads TGTGCCAGCAGCTCCACGACGGACAATACGCAGTATTTT.

This clonotype was counted at least ten times. The V call is TRBV12-3 or TRBV12-4, the J call TRBJ2-1, with D possibly TRBD2 on 5 matching bases. Trimming took off 2 bases at V and 5 bases at J, with 7 bases between the two ends. CDR3 size: 13 residues. The CDR3 DNA follows: TGTGCCAGCAGTTTATCGACTAACAATGAGCAGTTCTTC. Protein product: CASSLSTNNEQFF.

Many counts were recorded for this clonotype. The V gene is TRBV25-1, the J gene TRBJ1-6, with a weak D call TRBD1 (6 bases). The V end lost 10 bases, the J end lost 9 bases, and 16 bases lay between the germline ends. There are 13 residues in the CDR3. The V gene's germline CDR1 is MGHDK and CDR2 SYGVNS. In DNA, the CDR3 is TGTGCCACCGCGGCCCAGGGGCTTTCACCCCTCCACTTT. Amino acids: CATAAQGLSPLHF.

This clonotype was detected ten times or more. This chain links TRBV12-3 or TRBV12-4 with TRBJ1-3; D ambiguous. V lost 3 bases to trimming and J lost 0 bases, with 9 bases between them. The CDR3 consists of 15 residues. CDR3 residues: CASSFQWSSGNTIYF. The CDR3 DNA reads as TGTGCCAGCAGTTTCCAGTGGAGCTCTGGAAACACCATATATTTT.

This clonotype was picked up many times. The V and J genes are TRBV27 and TRBJ1-5; TRBD1 agrees at 7 bases. Germline values: CDR1 MNHEY, CDR2 SMNVEV (reference sequence). This CDR3 is 14 amino acids long. The J segment lost 6 bases and the V segment lost 5 bases, leaving 7 bases of the junction unmatched. Written as DNA, the CDR3 is TGTGCCAGCAGTCCTCTTCAGGGGGTTCAGCCCCAGCATTTT. As protein: CASSPLQGVQPQHF.

This clonotype was observed at least ten times. The chain uses TRBV10-3 and TRBJ2-7; the D gene could be TRBD1 or TRBD2 (6 bases each). CDR3 length: 18 amino acids. CDR1 is ENHRY and CDR2 is SYGVKD in the germline V gene. V was pared by 0 bases and J by 0 bases, with 18 bases between. DNA for the CDR3: TGTGCCATCAGTGAGTCTTTGGGACGGGGGACAAGCTCCTACGAGCAGTACTTC. Translating it yields CAISESLGRGTSSYEQYF.